Listed below are T cell receptor beta chains from one sample, sequenced in a study of identical twins. TCRdb ran MiXCR on the 5' RACE reads and lists one entry per CDR3 protein. The sample shows about 480,000 distinct CDR3 sequences, approximately 15% of them seen only once. This sample also belongs to another study, concerning yellow fever vaccine responses in identical twins.

The specimen sequenced was CD4+ T cells sorted from blood. The source is a young woman in good health. Both conserved end residues are part of each CDR3.

j_call | cdr3_length | v_call | cdr3_aa
TRBJ1-5 | 15 | TRBV6-1 | CASSPIGQVRQPQHF
TRBJ2-3 | 19 | TRBV11-2 | CASSLRPLWGVGHTDTQYF
TRBJ2-1 | 17 | TRBV7-8 | CASSLKKAAGAYNEQFF
TRBJ2-2 | 15 | TRBV7-2 | CASSLNTGDTGELFF
TRBJ1-5 | 14 | TRBV20-1 | CSAQGWASNQPQHF
TRBJ2-7 | 18 | TRBV5-1 | CASSLGASGRASSYEQYF
TRBJ2-3 | 13 | TRBV12-3/TRBV12-4 | CASSRTAADTQYF
TRBJ2-3 | 15 | TRBV4-1 | CASSQEGPGGDTQYF
TRBJ1-5 | 14 | TRBV6-5 | CASSSRTRHQPQHF
TRBJ2-1 | 14 | TRBV5-1 | CASSLAGTSSEQFF
TRBJ2-2 | 13 | TRBV6-6 | CASSNSNTGELFF
TRBJ2-1 | 14 | TRBV20-1 | CSASLRGVYNEQFF
TRBJ2-2 | 15 | TRBV6-1 | CASSKEGRITGELFF
TRBJ2-5 | 17 | TRBV20-1 | CSAPGGRGSGKKETQYF
TRBJ2-2 | 16 | TRBV20-1 | CSARSDRDWKTGELFF
TRBJ2-1 | 14 | TRBV3-1 | CASSPRPPANEQFF
TRBJ2-7 | 12 | TRBV12-3/TRBV12-4 | CASSGTTYEQYF
TRBJ2-1 | 15 | TRBV6-2/TRBV6-3 | CASVSRGNRDNEQFF
TRBJ2-2 | 15 | TRBV5-1 | CASSLVSASTGELFF
TRBJ2-1 | 13 | TRBV30 | CAWSASGNNEQFF
TRBJ2-7 | 15 | TRBV7-9 | CASLILAGLPYEQYF
TRBJ2-3 | 16 | TRBV7-3 | CASSKLALSGTDTQYF
TRBJ2-7 | 15 | TRBV5-6 | CASSRGLAGFWEQYF
TRBJ2-5 | 15 | TRBV13 | CASSLGTGEGETQYF
TRBJ2-7 | 12 | TRBV20-1 | CSARDLAYEQYF
TRBJ2-5 | 13 | TRBV29-1 | CSVERIIQETQYF
TRBJ2-7 | 15 | TRBV5-1 | CASSVAGTGPYEQYF
TRBJ2-7 | 14 | TRBV5-1 | CASANLRQGYEQYF
- | 15 | TRBV7-2 | CASSLRWGPSYEQFF
TRBJ2-3 | 12 | TRBV7-9 | CAAPTGGDTQYF
TRBJ2-7 | 14 | TRBV2 | CASSVGGRAYEQYF
TRBJ2-2 | 14 | TRBV28 | CAARRDRVAGELFF
TRBJ2-2 | 15 | TRBV7-2 | CASSLAYRATGELFF
TRBJ2-7 | 15 | TRBV4-3 | CASSQDGGGEYEQYF
TRBJ2-2 | 14 | TRBV5-1 | CASSLEASPGELFF
TRBJ1-2 | 15 | TRBV20-1 | CSARGQGLIYYGYTF
TRBJ2-2 | 17 | TRBV9 | CASSGAGGVLDTGELFF
TRBJ2-1 | 18 | TRBV4-3 | CASSQHPASGPQVDEQFF
TRBJ1-3 | 17 | TRBV28 | CASSPSRGSGSGNTIYF
TRBJ2-5 | 15 | TRBV11-2 | CASSTAPGQQETQYF
TRBJ2-2 | 15 | TRBV2 | CASLGRKANTGELFF
TRBJ2-7 | 15 | TRBV7-3 | CASSVHGQGQSEQYF
TRBJ1-1 | 12 | TRBV27 | CASRNPGWGAFF
TRBJ2-4 | 15 | TRBV20-1 | CSARAGEGPKNIQYF
TRBJ2-7 | 15 | TRBV7-2 | CASRIGLAGTYEQYF